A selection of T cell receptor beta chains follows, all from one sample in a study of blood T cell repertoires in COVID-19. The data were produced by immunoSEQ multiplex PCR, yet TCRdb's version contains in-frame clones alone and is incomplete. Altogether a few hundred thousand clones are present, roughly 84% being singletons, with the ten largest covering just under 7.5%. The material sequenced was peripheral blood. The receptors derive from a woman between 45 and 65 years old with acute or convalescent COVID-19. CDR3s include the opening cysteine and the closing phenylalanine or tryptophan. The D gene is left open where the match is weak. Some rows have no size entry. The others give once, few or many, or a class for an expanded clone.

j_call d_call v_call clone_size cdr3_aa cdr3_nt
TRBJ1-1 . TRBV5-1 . CASSLSPRGNTEAFF TGCGCCAGCAGCCTCTCCCCCAGGGGGAACACTGAAGCTTTCTTT
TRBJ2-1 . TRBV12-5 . CASGLLRAGGSSYNEQFF TGTGCTAGTGGTTTGTTGCGGGCTGGGGGGTCATCCTACAATGAGCAGTTCTTC
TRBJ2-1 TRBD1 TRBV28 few CASSLPPRTGRDEQFF TGTGCCAGCAGTCTCCCCCCCCGGACAGGTCGGGATGAGCAGTTCTTC
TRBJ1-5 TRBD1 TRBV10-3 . CAISETGGVQPQHF TGTGCCATCAGTGAGACAGGGGGAGTGCAGCCCCAGCATTTT
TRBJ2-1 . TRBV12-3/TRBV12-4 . CATTTESYNEQFF TGTGCCACAACGACAGAGTCCTACAATGAGCAGTTCTTC
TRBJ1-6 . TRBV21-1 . CASSRQPLHNSPLHF TGTGCCAGCAGCAGACAGCCACTACATAATTCACCCCTCCACTTT
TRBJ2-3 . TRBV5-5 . CASNWGATPDTQYF TGTGCCAGTAACTGGGGCGCGACCCCAGATACGCAGTATTTT
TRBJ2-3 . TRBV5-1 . CASSLRTDSTDTQYF TGCGCCAGCAGCTTACGGACAGATAGCACAGATACGCAGTATTTT
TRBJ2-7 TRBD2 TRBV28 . CASSSRPGLAGGHEQYF TGTGCCAGCAGTAGCCGCCCGGGACTAGCGGGAGGGCACGAGCAGTACTTC
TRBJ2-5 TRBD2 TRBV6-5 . CAGGRLAGTQETQYF TGTGCCGGAGGGAGACTAGCGGGGACCCAAGAGACCCAGTACTTC
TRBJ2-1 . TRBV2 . CASRLGAEQFF TGTGCCAGCAGACTAGGAGCTGAGCAGTTCTTC
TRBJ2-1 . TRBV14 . CASSQEIAAPYNEQFF TGTGCCAGCAGCCAAGAAATTGCGGCGCCGTACAATGAGCAGTTCTTC
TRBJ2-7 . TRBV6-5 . CASSFLGRVGNSEQYF TGTGCCAGCAGTTTCCTAGGTAGAGTCGGGAACTCCGAGCAGTACTTC
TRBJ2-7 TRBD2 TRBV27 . CASSLRRGYEQYF TGTGCCAGCAGCTTGCGGCGGGGGTACGAGCAGTACTTC
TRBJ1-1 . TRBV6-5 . CASSYSREIQGLAFF TGTGCCAGCAGTTACTCGAGGGAAATACAGGGTCTTGCTTTCTTT